This record concerns one T cell receptor beta chain sequence. Its specificity is unknown. What was amplified from RNA transcripts were TCR beta CDR3 regions. With the HTBI primer set, the TCR CDR3 went through a first round of RT-PCR. TCRdb analysed the multiplex PCR reads with MiXCR anew, one entry per CDR3 protein. The sample has about 380,000 distinct CDR3 sequences; 15% to 20% are singletons. This entry comes from a study of T cells in Graves' hyperthyroidism and ophthalmopathy. Study-wide points: Blood samples included most of the expanded thyroid clonotypes exceeding 0.001.

The CDR3 contains 16 residues. Germline V gene lookup returns CDR1 KGHSH and CDR2 LQKENI. With 0 bases removed from V and 5 bases from J, the gap between germline ends came to 15 bases. Sequencing used blood. This chain connects TRBV18 to TRBJ2-3; D is possibly TRBD1 (6 bases). The TCR was taken from a young man with Graves' ophthalmopathy. The CDR3 DNA is TGTGCCAGCTCACCACCGGGGCAGGGGAATGGAGATACGCAGTATTTT. Translated: CASSPPGQGNGDTQYF. The full variable domain, with the rest looked up from reference TRBV18 and TRBJ2-3, is NAGVMQNPRHLVRRRGQEARLRCSPMKGHSHVYWYRQLPEEGLKFMVYLQKENIIDESGMPKERFSAEFPKEGPSILRIQQVVRGDSAAYFCASSPPGQGNGDTQYFGPGTRLTVL.